This TCR beta chain was identified in a study of PD-1 blockade in classical Hodgkin lymphoma. The repertoire was sequenced with immunoSEQ multiplex PCR; TCRdb's copy has only in-frame clones and lacks some. The sample lists about 92,000 clones; 83% were seen once. The time point denotes: cycle 4 day 1 (C4D1), after five to seven weeks of nivolumab. Every one of the patients relapsed after autologous stem cell transplantation (brentuximab vedotin exposure was variable). The CDR3 covers 17 residues. The V gene end was trimmed by 4 bases and the J gene end by 4 bases; junction bases not matched to a gene: 13. Germline V lookup: CDR1 SQVTM, CDR2 ANQGSEA. Findings and caveats of the study: The repertoire differences lack a defined cause, possibly disease activity or prior therapy. Newly diagnosed patients reportedly trailed healthy donors in baseline TCR diversity. Whereas CD4+ TCR diversity had risen significantly by C4D1, CD8+ TCR diversity had not.

On this clone: Its antigen is still unknown.

The sequencing here drew on peripheral blood mononuclear cells (PBMCs), taken before the fourth cycle of nivolumab. This clonotype originated in a human donor with classical Hodgkin lymphoma. J is TRBJ2-7 and V is TRBV29-1, with 13 bases fitting TRBD2. CDR3 nucleotides: TGCAGCGTTGCTGGACTAGCGGGAGCGGATTTTGCGTACGAGCAGTACTTC. Translation gives CSVAGLAGADFAYEQYF.